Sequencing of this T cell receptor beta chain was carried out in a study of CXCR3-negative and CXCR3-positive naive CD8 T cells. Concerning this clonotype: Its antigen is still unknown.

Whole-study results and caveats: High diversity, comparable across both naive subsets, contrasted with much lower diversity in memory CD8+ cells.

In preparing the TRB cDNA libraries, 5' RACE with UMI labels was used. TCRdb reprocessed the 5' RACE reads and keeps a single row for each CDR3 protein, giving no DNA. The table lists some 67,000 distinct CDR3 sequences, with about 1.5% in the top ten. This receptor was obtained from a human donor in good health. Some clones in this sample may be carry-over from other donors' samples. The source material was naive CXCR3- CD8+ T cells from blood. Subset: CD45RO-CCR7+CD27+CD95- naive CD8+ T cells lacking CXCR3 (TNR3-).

CDR3 residues: CASSGREKVGSPLHF. J is TRBJ1-6 and V is TRBV2. CDR1 SNHLY and CDR2 FYNNEI come from the germline V gene. The CDR3 has 15 residues. Full variable domain (missing parts from reference TRBV2 and TRBJ1-6): EPEVTQTPSHQVTQMGQEVILRCVPISNHLYFYWYRQILGQKVEFLVSFYNNEISEKSEIFDDQFSVERPDGSNFTLKIRSTKLEDSAMYFCASSGREKVGSPLHFGNGTRLTVT.